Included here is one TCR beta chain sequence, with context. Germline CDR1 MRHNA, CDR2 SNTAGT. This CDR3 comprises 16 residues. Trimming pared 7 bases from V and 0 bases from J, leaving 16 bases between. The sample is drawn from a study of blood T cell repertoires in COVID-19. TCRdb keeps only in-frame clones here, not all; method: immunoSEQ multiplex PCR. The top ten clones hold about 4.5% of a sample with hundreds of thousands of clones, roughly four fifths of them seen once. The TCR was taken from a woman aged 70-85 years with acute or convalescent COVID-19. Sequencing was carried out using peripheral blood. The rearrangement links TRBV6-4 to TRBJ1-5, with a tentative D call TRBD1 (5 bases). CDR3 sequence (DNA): TGTGCCAGCACCGGGGCCGGGGAGGATAGCAATCAGCCCCAGCATTTT. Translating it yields CASTGAGEDSNQPQHF.